A selection of T cell receptor beta chains follows, all from one sample in a study of control samples from healthy donors and cancer patients. Profiling relied on immunoSEQ multiplex PCR, and the TCRdb table lists in-frame clones only, not all of them. The sample yields about 9,700 clones, approximately 90% seen once. Sequenced sample: PBMCs. These receptors were collected from a man aged 55 to 70 with colorectal cancer. CDR3s include the opening cysteine and the closing phenylalanine or tryptophan.

J gene	V gene	CDR3 protein
TRBJ1-1	TRBV19	CASSIRQSPEAFF
TRBJ1-5	TRBV6-4	CASSPGWNQPQHF
TRBJ2-3	TRBV6-5	CASSYTSVVQTDTQYF
TRBJ2-3	TRBV11-2	CASSARLTASTDTQYF
TRBJ2-7	TRBV27	CASSPTSAWEQYF
TRBJ2-5	TRBV10-3	CAAGTQETQYF
TRBJ2-1	TRBV11-2	CASSPKLAGGLREQFF
TRBJ2-3	TRBV5-6	CASSLERVDTQYF
TRBJ2-7	TRBV7-2	CASSRISGGGYEQYF
TRBJ1-1	TRBV18	CASQQGVNTEAFF
TRBJ1-2	TRBV15	CATSVSGYGYTF
TRBJ2-1	TRBV7-6	CASSLSPLNSYNEQFF
TRBJ1-4	TRBV25-1	CASSPNAGTAGKLFF
TRBJ1-1	TRBV19	CASSLRTGNTEAFF
TRBJ2-7	TRBV4-2	CASSQVTSGVYEQYF
TRBJ1-5	TRBV18	CASSPTTVSNQPQHF
TRBJ2-3	TRBV5-1	CASSLGLAHFTDTQYF
TRBJ1-3	TRBV3-1/TRBV3-2	CASSQRGGGNTIYF